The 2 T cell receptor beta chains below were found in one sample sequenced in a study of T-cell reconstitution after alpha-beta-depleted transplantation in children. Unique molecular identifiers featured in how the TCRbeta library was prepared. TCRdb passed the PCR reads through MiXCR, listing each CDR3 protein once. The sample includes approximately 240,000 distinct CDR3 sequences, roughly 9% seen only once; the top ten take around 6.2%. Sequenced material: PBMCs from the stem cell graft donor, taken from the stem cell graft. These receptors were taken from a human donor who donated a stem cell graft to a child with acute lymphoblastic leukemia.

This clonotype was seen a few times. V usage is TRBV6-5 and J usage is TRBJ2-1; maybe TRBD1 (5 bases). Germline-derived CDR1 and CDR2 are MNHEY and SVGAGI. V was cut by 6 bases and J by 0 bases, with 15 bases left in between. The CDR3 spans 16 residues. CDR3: CASSYQTASSYNEQFF. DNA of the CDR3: TGTGCCAGCAGCTATCAGACAGCAAGCTCCTACAATGAGCAGTTCTTC.

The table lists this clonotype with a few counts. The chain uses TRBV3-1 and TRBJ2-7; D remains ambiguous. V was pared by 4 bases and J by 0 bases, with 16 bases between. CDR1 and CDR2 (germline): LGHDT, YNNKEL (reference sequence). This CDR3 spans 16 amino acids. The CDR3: CASSPQVGRFSYEQYF. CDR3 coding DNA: TGTGCCAGCAGCCCGCAGGTCGGCCGTTTCTCCTACGAGCAGTACTTC.